One and the same sample provided the 3 T cell receptor beta chains below, sequenced in a study of blood T cell repertoires in COVID-19. Clones were sequenced by immunoSEQ multiplex PCR, and TCRdb holds only the in-frame ones, with some missing. The repertoire has about 90,000 clones, 85% of them found once; the top ten carry under 3.5%. Sequences were obtained from peripheral blood. These receptors were collected from a man in his fifties with acute or convalescent COVID-19.

V and J are TRBV27 and TRBJ2-3; D not resolved. The CDR3 length is 14 residues. CDR1 is MNHEY and CDR2 is SMNVEV in the germline V gene (reference sequence). V shed 2 bases and J shed 2 bases, with 8 bases lying between them. As DNA, the CDR3 is TGTGCCAGCAGTTTACACAGTACCACAGATACGCAGTATTTT. The encoded protein is CASSLHSTTDTQYF.

This clone was observed a handful of times. The gene calls are TRBV30 and TRBJ1-5, with TRBD1 matching 8 bases. V lost 4 bases and J lost 2; bases outside the gene matches: 1. Germline V gene lookup returns CDR1 GTSNPN and CDR2 SVGIG (reference sequence). CDR3 size: 13 residues. The CDR3 DNA reads as TGTGCCTGGACAGGGGGCGGCAATCAGCCCCAGCATTTT. Translating gives CAWTGGGNQPQHF.

This clone was seen more than once but under ten times. J is TRBJ1-2 and V is TRBV7-2; 7 bases align to TRBD1. J lost 3 bases, V lost 5 bases, and 15 bases had no gene match. The germline V gene has CDR1 SGHTA and CDR2 FQGNSA. The CDR3 length is 17 residues. In DNA, the CDR3 is TGTGCCAGCAGCCAAACAGGGGCCCAGGGTTCATACTATGGCTACACCTTC. Protein product: CASSQTGAQGSYYGYTF.